These 26 T cell receptor beta chains came from one sample sequenced in a study of blood T cell repertoires in COVID-19. Some clones are missing from TCRdb's copy, which holds only in-frame ones; the method was immunoSEQ multiplex PCR. This table holds about 200,000 clones, approximately 85% found once. The sequencing sample was made of peripheral blood. The receptors were sampled from an elderly woman with acute or convalescent COVID-19.

J is TRBJ1-6 and V is TRBV5-1; the D is unclear. Germline V CDR1 and CDR2: SGHRS, YFSETQ. V lost 5 bases and J lost 7, with 19 bases in between. CDR3 length: 16 residues. This CDR3 is CASRAIGGSGNSPLHF. The CDR3, as DNA: TGCGCCAGCAGGGCTATTGGCGGGTCGGGCAATTCACCCCTCCACTTT.

The chain carries TRBV25-1 and TRBJ1-2, with 8 bases matching TRBD1. V was pared by 6 bases and J by 7 bases, with 4 bases of the junction left unmatched. Germline loops: CDR1 MGHDK, CDR2 SYGVNS. CDR3 length: 12 amino acids. The DNA of the CDR3 is TGTGCCAGCAGGACAGGGGATCTTGGCTACACCTTC. It translates to CASRTGDLGYTF.

The V call is TRBV6-2 or TRBV6-3, the J call TRBJ2-1; D possibly corresponds to TRBD2 (6 bases). The CDR3 is made up of 14 amino acids. From germline, CDR1 is MNHEY and CDR2 SVGEGT. V was cut by 5 bases and J by 4 bases, with 12 bases left in between. CDR3 nucleotide sequence: TGTGCCAGCAGTCGCCCCAGCGGGTACAATGAGCAGTTCTTC. This encodes CASSRPSGYNEQFF.

The V gene is TRBV29-1, the J gene TRBJ2-1, with 11 bases matching TRBD2. Looked up from germline, CDR1 is SQVTM and CDR2 is ANQGSEA. Trimming cost V 7 bases and J 3 bases; bases outside gene matches: 5. This CDR3 comprises 14 residues. CDR3 in amino acids: CSGLGLADYNEQFF. CDR3 in DNA: TGCAGCGGGTTGGGACTAGCGGACTACAATGAGCAGTTCTTC.

This chain connects TRBV4-3 to TRBJ2-1, with 9 bases aligning to TRBD2. Trimming at V came to 4 bases and at J to 8 bases, leaving 15 bases not matched to a gene. CDR1 LGHNA and CDR2 YSLEER come from the germline V gene. The CDR3 sequence is 17 residues long. Written as DNA, the CDR3 is TGCGCCAGCAGCCTAAAAGGGGCTAGCGGGATTCCCCATGAGCAGTTCTTC. It yields the protein CASSLKGASGIPHEQFF.

The V call is TRBV5-1, the J call TRBJ1-4; the D gene is possibly TRBD1 (5 bases). The CDR3 loop spans 14 amino acids. The germline V gene has CDR1 SGHRS and CDR2 YFSETQ. The V and J ends lost 4 bases and 0 bases respectively, with 7 bases between them. CDR3 sequence: CASSKTATNEKLFF. CDR3 nucleotides: TGCGCCAGCAGCAAGACAGCAACTAATGAAAAACTGTTTTTT. The whole variable domain, filled in from reference TRBV5-1 and TRBJ1-4, reads KAGVTQTPRYLIKTRGQQVTLSCSPISGHRSVSWYQQTPGQGLQFLFEYFSETQRNKGNFPGRFSGRQFSNSRSEMNVSTLELGDSALYLCASSKTATNEKLFFGSGTQLSVL.

In regard to this clone: Other DNA sequences in the sample encode the same CDR3. This rearrangement joins TRBV7-2 to TRBJ1-5, with 7 bases aligning to TRBD1. V lost 5 bases, J lost 5 bases, and 3 bases stayed unmatched. This CDR3 spans 13 amino acids. Germline CDR1 SGHTA, CDR2 FQGNSA. The CDR3 bases are TGTGCCAGCAGCCCCGACAGGGATCAGCCCCAGCATTTT. The encoded protein is CASSPDRDQPQHF.

The chain links TRBV24-1 to TRBJ2-5; TRBD2 matches at 8 bases. The V segment lost 2 bases and the J segment 5 bases; nucleotides outside the gene matches: 12. There are 17 residues in the CDR3. Germline V gene data show CDR1 as KGHDR and CDR2 as SFDVKD. As DNA, the CDR3 is TGTGCCACCAGTGATTCCCGGGGAGCGGGAGCGATGGAGACCCAGTACTTC. This translates into CATSDSRGAGAMETQYF.

The V call is TRBV28, the J call TRBJ1-3, with D unresolved. This CDR3 is built from 14 residues. CDR1 MDHEN and CDR2 SYDVKM come from the germline V gene. Trimming removed 5 bases at V and 2 bases at J, with 10 bases between. CDR3 loop: CASSRHVTGNTIYF. In nucleotides, the CDR3 is TGTGCCAGCAGTCGACATGTAACTGGAAACACCATATATTTT.

The chain joins TRBV6-1 to TRBJ2-1; TRBD1 might be the D (5 bases). The CDR3 has 13 residues. Trimming cost V 4 bases and J 15 bases, with 19 bases left between them. From germline, CDR1 is MNHNS and CDR2 SASEGT. The CDR3 sequence is CASSARLTEAWFF. The CDR3 bases are TGTGCCAGCAGTGCACGTCTGACAGAAGCTTGGTTCTTC.

The chain employs TRBV18 and TRBJ1-1; tentatively, D is TRBD1 (5 bases). This CDR3 has 14 amino acids. Trimming cost V 3 bases and J 1 base, with 9 bases left between them. Per germline, CDR1 KGHSH and CDR2 LQKENI. The CDR3, as DNA: TGTGCCAGCTCACCTCAGGGTACGAACACTGAAGCTTTCTTT. Translating it yields CASSPQGTNTEAFF.

The gene calls are TRBV5-6 and TRBJ1-1, with 7 nucleotides matching TRBD1. Trimming cost V 0 bases and J 5 bases; bases outside gene matches: 10. Germline V gene sequence: CDR1 SGHDT, CDR2 YYEEEE. The CDR3 covers 16 residues. Here the CDR3 reads CASSLEPTGKRTEAFF. In DNA, the CDR3 is TGTGCCAGCAGCTTGGAGCCGACAGGGAAGAGGACTGAAGCTTTCTTT.

J is TRBJ2-5 and V is TRBV5-1; 10 bases match TRBD2. The germline V gene has CDR1 SGHRS and CDR2 YFSETQ. Unmatched junction bases numbered 3, after V lost 3 bases and J lost 7 bases. The CDR3 sequence is 13 residues long. The CDR3 bases are TGCGCCAGCAGCTCACAGCGGGAGGGGACCCAGTACTTC. The encoded protein is CASSSQREGTQYF.

The V gene is TRBV30, the J gene TRBJ1-2; the D gene is possibly TRBD1 (5 bases). There are 15 residues in the CDR3. Germline lookup yields CDR1 GTSNPN and CDR2 SVGIG (reference sequence). The V gene lost 0 bases and the J gene lost 8 bases, with 19 bases spanning the gap. Written as DNA, the CDR3 is TGTGCCTGGAGTGTACTAGGACGGGGGGGTAACGGCTACACCTTC. Amino acids: CAWSVLGRGGNGYTF.

The rearrangement uses TRBV20-1 and TRBJ1-1; 7 bases align to TRBD1. J lost 7 bases, V lost 6 bases, and 5 bases had no gene match. The CDR3 is 11 amino acids. Germline CDR1 is DFQATT and CDR2 is SNEGSKA (reference sequence). The CDR3 coding sequence is TGCAGTGCACAAGGACAGGTTGAAGCTTTCTTT. Its protein is CSAQGQVEAFF.

The gene calls are TRBV7-3 and TRBJ2-1; TRBD2 matches 11 bases. The CDR3 is made up of 15 amino acids. Unmatched junction bases numbered 5, after V lost 2 bases and J lost 8 bases. In germline, CDR1 is SGHTA, CDR2 FQGTGA. In DNA form, the CDR3 reads TGTGCCAGCAGCTTACAACTAGCGGGAGTCGATGAGCAGTTCTTC. It codes for CASSLQLAGVDEQFF.

To note about this clone: Other nucleotide sequences in the sample specify the same CDR3. V gene TRBV19 combines with J gene TRBJ2-3, with TRBD2 matching over 10 bases. The junction had 2 bases not matched to a gene; V was cut back by 4 bases and J by 1 base. The CDR3 spans 15 residues. The V gene's germline CDR1 is LNHDA and CDR2 SQIVND (reference sequence). The CDR3 bases are TGTGCCAGTAGTACTAGCGGGGGCGGCACAGATACGCAGTATTTT. Encoded protein: CASSTSGGGTDTQYF.

This chain uses TRBV30 with TRBJ2-1; 9 bases line up with TRBD2. CDR3 length equals 14 residues. J was trimmed by 9 bases and V by 5 bases; bases with no gene match: 11. Germline V lookup: CDR1 GTSNPN, CDR2 SVGIG (reference sequence). The CDR3 nucleotides read TGTGCCTGGTCTCTCAGCGGGAGGTTAGGTGAGCAGTTCTTC. Encoded protein: CAWSLSGRLGEQFF.

The V call is TRBV18, the J call TRBJ1-4; D unclear. V was clipped by 5 bases and J by 5 bases, with 24 bases between them. Looked up from germline, CDR1 is KGHSH and CDR2 is LQKENI. CDR3 size: 18 residues. The CDR3 spells CASSLIGMPQAINEKLFF. As DNA, the CDR3 is TGTGCCAGCTCATTAATCGGGATGCCTCAGGCGATAAATGAAAAACTGTTTTTT.

The V call is TRBV2, the J call TRBJ1-5; maybe TRBD1 (6 bases). This CDR3 has 16 amino acids. Deletions cut 5 bases from V and 3 bases from J, with 17 bases between. Germline lookup yields CDR1 SNHLY and CDR2 FYNNEI. The CDR3 protein is CASSYEQGADNQPQHF. In DNA, the CDR3 is TGTGCCAGCAGTTACGAACAGGGAGCCGACAATCAGCCCCAGCATTTT.

The J gene is TRBJ2-1, the V gene TRBV5-1, with D perhaps TRBD1 (7 bases). CDR3 length: 14 residues. Germline assignment: CDR1 SGHRS and CDR2 YFSETQ. Deletions cut 0 bases from V and 10 bases from J, with 14 bases between. The CDR3 is CASSLAEGADEQFF. DNA of the CDR3: TGCGCCAGCAGCTTGGCGGAGGGGGCGGACGAGCAGTTCTTC.

The genes are TRBV4-3 and TRBJ2-2; TRBD2 is a possible D gene (6 bases). V was shortened by 0 bases and J by 4 bases, with 12 bases between the two germline ends. This CDR3 has 16 residues. Per the germline V gene, CDR1 is LGHNA and CDR2 is YSLEER. CDR3 DNA sequence: TGCGCCAGCAGCCAAGAGACGGGAGTGGGCACCGGGGAGCTGTTTTTT. Residues: CASSQETGVGTGELFF.

This sequence joins TRBV28 and TRBJ1-6; the D is unclear. CDR3 size: 16 residues. The V end was cut by 4 bases, the J end by 5 bases, with 15 bases between. Looked up from germline, CDR1 is MDHEN and CDR2 is SYDVKM. Here the CDR3 DNA reads TGTGCCAGCAGTTCCCCCGTCGGGATCCATAATTCACCCCTCCACTTT. Its protein is CASSSPVGIHNSPLHF.

V gene TRBV3-1 (or the pseudogene TRBV3-2) combines with J gene TRBJ1-1; D possibly corresponds to TRBD1 (5 bases). Germline CDR1 is LGHDT and CDR2 is YNNKEL (reference sequence). The V end was cut by 0 bases, the J end by 6 bases, with 17 bases between. This CDR3 has 16 residues. CDR3: CASSQDLWSGYPEAFF. The CDR3 DNA reads TGTGCCAGCAGCCAAGATCTGTGGTCAGGGTACCCTGAAGCTTTCTTT.

The chain carries TRBV28 and TRBJ2-3, with 8 bases matching TRBD1. The CDR3 is made up of 15 amino acids. The germline gives CDR1 MDHEN, CDR2 SYDVKM. J lost 3 bases, V lost 6 bases, and 8 bases had no gene match. The CDR3 DNA follows: TGTGCCAGCAGCCCTATCGGACAGGGAACAGATACGCAGTATTTT. This encodes CASSPIGQGTDTQYF.

The chain couples TRBV6-5 to TRBJ2-2, with D maybe TRBD2 (6 bases). The CDR3 totals 12 residues. V shed 10 bases and J shed 6 bases, with 12 bases lying between them. Per germline, CDR1 MNHEY and CDR2 SVGAGI. The CDR3 here is CATSGVSGELFF. Written as DNA, the CDR3 is TGTGCCACCTCGGGGGTTTCCGGGGAGCTGTTTTTT.